This T cell receptor (beta chain) is from a study of regulatory T cells in long-lasting Graves disease. Time point: newly diagnosed GD, antithyroid drugs for less than 3 months. After RNA was extracted from PBMCs, the TCR library was made from it. TCR beta libraries were built with iRepertoire HTBI primers and Arm-PCR of CDR3 regions. One entry per CDR3 protein, called by TCRdb with MiXCR from the multiplex PCR reads. The sample lists about 330,000 distinct CDR3 sequences; 15% to 20% were seen once. J gave up 6 bases and V 3 bases, and 9 bases lay outside the gene matches. In germline, CDR1 is SGHTA, CDR2 FQGNSA. The CDR3 sequence is 15 residues long. The data were also submitted as part of a second study, on T cells in Graves' hyperthyroidism and ophthalmopathy. In that study: First-round RT-PCR with HTBI primers amplified the TCR CDR3 region. In the analysis, a 13 V-J model separated ophthalmopathy from stable hyperthyroidism.

Sequencing was performed on peripheral blood mononuclear cells (PBMCs), taken at new diagnosis, from a patient treated with antithyroid drugs. The chain is built from TRBV7-2 and TRBJ1-1; TRBD1 agrees at 8 bases. The receptor was derived from a woman aged 18-35 years with Graves disease. The CDR3 sequence is CASSLTDREIPEAFF. CDR3 nucleotide sequence: TGTGCCAGCAGCTTGACGGACAGGGAAATACCTGAAGCTTTCTTT.